The T cell receptor (beta chain) described here comes from a study of T-cell memory formation after mild COVID-19. Study-level information: Each donor largely had its own TCR clusters.

Overall study results and limits: Memory sampled before infection contained some responding clones, suggesting cross-reactive memory joined.

Using constant-segment primers, 5'RACE produced TCR alpha and TCR beta cDNA libraries carrying sample barcodes and UMIs. MiXCR, run by TCRdb on the 5' RACE reads, gives a single entry per CDR3 protein. Of more than 250,000 distinct CDR3 sequences detected, about a sixth appear once; the ten largest clones hold approximately 22%. CDR3 length equals 14 residues. Trimming took off 4 bases at V and 8 bases at J, with 15 bases between the two ends. Per the germline V gene, CDR1 is SGHTA and CDR2 is FQGTGA. This clonotype was counted only a few times. The antigen is not known. The sample comprised PBMCs or a T cell subset sorted from them (not recorded which). The V gene is TRBV7-3, the J gene TRBJ2-1; D remains ambiguous. This TCR was sampled from a man aged 18 to 35 who had mild COVID-19 (a few samples of this study predate the infection). Cell type and time point are not known. The DNA of the CDR3 is TGTGCCAGCAGCTCCGGACCGGATTATGATGAGCAGTTCTTC. Translating gives CASSSGPDYDEQFF.